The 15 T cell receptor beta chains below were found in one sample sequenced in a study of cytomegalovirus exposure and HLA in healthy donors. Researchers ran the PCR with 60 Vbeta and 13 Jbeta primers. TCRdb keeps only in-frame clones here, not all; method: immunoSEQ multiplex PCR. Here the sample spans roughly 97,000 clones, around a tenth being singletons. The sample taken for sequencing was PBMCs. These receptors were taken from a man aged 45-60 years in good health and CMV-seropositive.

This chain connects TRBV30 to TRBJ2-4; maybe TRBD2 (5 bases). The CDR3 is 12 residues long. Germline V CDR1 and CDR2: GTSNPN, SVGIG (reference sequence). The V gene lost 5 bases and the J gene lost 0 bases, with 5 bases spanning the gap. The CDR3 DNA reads TGTGCCTGGGGACTAGCCAAAAACATTCAGTACTTC. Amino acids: CAWGLAKNIQYF. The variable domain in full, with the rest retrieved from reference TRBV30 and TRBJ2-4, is SQTIHQWPATLVQPVGSPLSLECTVEGTSNPNLYWYRQAAGRGLQLLFYSVGIGQISSEVPQNLSASRPQDRQFILSSKKLLLSDSGFYLCAWGLAKNIQYFGAGTRLSVL.

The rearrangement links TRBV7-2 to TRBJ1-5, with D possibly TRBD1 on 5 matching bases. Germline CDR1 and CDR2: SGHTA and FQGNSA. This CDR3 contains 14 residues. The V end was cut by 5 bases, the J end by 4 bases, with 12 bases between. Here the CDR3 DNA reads TGTGCCAGCAGCCCAAGGGGAGGAAATCAGCCCCAGCATTTT. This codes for CASSPRGGNQPQHF.

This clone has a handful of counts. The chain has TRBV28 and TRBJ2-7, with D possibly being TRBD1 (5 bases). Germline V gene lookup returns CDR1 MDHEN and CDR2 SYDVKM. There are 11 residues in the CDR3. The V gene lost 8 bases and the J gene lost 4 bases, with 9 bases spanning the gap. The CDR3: CASLRDYEQYF. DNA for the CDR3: TGTGCCAGCCTCAGGGATTACGAGCAGTACTTC.

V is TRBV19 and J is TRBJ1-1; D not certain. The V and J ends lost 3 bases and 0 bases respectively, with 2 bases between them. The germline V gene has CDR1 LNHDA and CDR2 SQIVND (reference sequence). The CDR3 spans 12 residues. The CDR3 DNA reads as TGTGCCAGTAGTATCTTGAACACTGAAGCTTTCTTT. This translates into CASSILNTEAFF.

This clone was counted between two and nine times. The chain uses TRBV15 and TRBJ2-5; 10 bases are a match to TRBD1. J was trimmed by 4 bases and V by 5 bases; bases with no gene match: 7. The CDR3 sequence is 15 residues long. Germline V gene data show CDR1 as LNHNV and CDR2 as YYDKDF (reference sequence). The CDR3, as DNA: TGTGCCACCAGCGACCGGGACAGGGGTCCAGAGACCCAGTACTTC. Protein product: CATSDRDRGPETQYF.

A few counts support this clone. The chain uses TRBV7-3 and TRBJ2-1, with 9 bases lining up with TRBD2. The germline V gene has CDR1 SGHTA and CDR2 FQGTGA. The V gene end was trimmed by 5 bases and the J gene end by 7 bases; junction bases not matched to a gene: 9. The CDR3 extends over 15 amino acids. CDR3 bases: TGTGCCAGCAGCCCGATTAGCGGGAGCCCTAATGAGCAGTTCTTC. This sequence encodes CASSPISGSPNEQFF. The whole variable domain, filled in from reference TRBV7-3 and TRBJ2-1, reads GAGVSQTPSNKVTEKGKYVELRCDPISGHTALYWYRQSLGQGPEFLIYFQGTGAADDSGLPNDRFFAVRPEGSVSTLKIQRTERGDSAVYLCASSPISGSPNEQFFGPGTRLTVL.

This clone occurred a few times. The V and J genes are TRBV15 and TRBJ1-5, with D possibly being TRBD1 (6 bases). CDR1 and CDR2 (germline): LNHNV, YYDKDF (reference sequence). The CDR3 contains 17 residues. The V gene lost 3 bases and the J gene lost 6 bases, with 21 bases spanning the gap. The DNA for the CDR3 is TGTGCCACCAGCAGCCGGACCCACTTACAGGGATGTCAGCCCCAGCATTTT. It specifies CATSSRTHLQGCQPQHF. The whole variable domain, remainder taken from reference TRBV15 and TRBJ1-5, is DAMVIQNPRYQVTQFGKPVTLSCSQTLNHNVMYWYQQKSSQAPKLLFHYYDKDFNNEADTPDNFQSRRPNTSFCFLDIRSPGLGDTAMYLCATSSRTHLQGCQPQHFGDGTRLSIL.

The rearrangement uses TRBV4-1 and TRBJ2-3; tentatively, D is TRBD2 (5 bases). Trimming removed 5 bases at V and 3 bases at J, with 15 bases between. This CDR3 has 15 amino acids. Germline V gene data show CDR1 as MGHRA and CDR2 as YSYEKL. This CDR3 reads CASSYTSVGTDTQYF. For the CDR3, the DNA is TGCGCCAGCAGCTACACTAGTGTTGGTACAGATACGCAGTATTTT.

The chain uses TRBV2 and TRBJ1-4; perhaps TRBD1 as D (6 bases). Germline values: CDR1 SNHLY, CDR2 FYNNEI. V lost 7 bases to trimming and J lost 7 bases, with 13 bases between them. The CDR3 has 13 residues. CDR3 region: CASNGRGSEKLFF. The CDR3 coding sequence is TGTGCCAGCAATGGCAGGGGTTCTGAAAAACTGTTTTTT.

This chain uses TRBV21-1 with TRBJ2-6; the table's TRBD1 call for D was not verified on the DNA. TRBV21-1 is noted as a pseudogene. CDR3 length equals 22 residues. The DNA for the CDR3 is TGTGCCAGCAGCAAAAAAAGGGTAGGGACAGGGGGGATACGGACTGGGGCCAACGTCCTGACTTTC. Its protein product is CASSKKRVGTGGIRTGANVLTF.

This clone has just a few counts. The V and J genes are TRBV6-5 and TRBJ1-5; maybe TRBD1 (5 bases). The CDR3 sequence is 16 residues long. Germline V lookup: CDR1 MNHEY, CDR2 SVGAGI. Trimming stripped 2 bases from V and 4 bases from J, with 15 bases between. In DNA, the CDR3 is TGTGCCAGCAGTTACGGGGGGAGGGGACGGAATCAGCCCCAGCATTTT. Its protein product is CASSYGGRGRNQPQHF.

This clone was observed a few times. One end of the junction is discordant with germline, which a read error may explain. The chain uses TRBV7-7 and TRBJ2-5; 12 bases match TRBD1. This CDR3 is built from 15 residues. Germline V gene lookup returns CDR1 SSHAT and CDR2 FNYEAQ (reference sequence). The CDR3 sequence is CASSPGTGGVETQYF. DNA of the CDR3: TGTGCTAGCAGTCCCGGGACAGGGGGCGTTGAGACCCAGTACTTC.

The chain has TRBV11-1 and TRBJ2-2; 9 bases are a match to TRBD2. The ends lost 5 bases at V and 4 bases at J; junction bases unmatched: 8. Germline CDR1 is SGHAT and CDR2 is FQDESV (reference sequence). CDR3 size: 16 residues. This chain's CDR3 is CASSHGLASTTGELFF. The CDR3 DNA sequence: TGTGCCAGCAGCCATGGACTAGCGAGTACCACCGGGGAGCTGTTTTTT.

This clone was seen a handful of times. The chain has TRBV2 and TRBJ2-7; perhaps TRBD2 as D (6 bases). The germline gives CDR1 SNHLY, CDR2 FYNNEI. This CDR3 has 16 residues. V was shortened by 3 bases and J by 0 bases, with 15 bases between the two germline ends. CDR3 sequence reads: CASSDMLAAVSYEQYF. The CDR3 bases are TGTGCCAGCAGTGATATGTTAGCGGCTGTCTCCTACGAGCAGTACTTC.

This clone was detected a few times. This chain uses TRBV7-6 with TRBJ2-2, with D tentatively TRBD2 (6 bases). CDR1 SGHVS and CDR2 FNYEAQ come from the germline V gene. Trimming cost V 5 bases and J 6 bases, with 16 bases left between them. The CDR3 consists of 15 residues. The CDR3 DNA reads TGTGCCAGCAGCCCCCGGAGGGGCGCGGCCGGGGAGCTGTTTTTT. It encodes CASSPRRGAAGELFF.